The source of this T cell receptor (beta chain) is a study of control samples from healthy donors and cancer patients. Clones were sequenced by immunoSEQ multiplex PCR, and TCRdb holds only the in-frame ones, with some missing. The sample shows roughly 220,000 clones, roughly 94% of them seen only once. This CDR3 is 15 amino acids long. V dropped 7 bases and J dropped 0 bases, with 13 bases sitting between them. Germline CDR1 reads MNHEY; CDR2 reads SVGAGI. V usage is TRBV6-5 and J usage is TRBJ1-5, with D possibly TRBD1 on 6 matching bases. The sequence was collected from a man between 45 and 60 years old in good health. Material for sequencing was blood. The CDR3 DNA reads as TGTGCCAGCACCAGGACAGATAATAGCAATCAGCCCCAGCATTTT. This translates into CASTRTDNSNQPQHF.